The 30 T cell receptor beta chains in this list originate from one sample, sequenced in a study of OX40 agonist ivuxolimab in advanced cancers. Generated by immunoSEQ multiplex PCR, the TCRdb table keeps only in-frame clones and is missing some. This sample has about 15,000 clones; about three quarters occur once, and the top ten carry 25% to 35%. The starting material was CD4+ or CD8+ T cells sorted from blood, obtained in a trial of the OX40 agonist ivuxolimab. Every receptor here comes from an adult with an advanced solid tumor such as melanoma, head and neck, liver or kidney cancer.

This chain joins TRBV27 and TRBJ2-1; 9 bases match TRBD2. Per the germline V gene, CDR1 is MNHEY and CDR2 is SMNVEV (reference sequence). V was clipped by 3 bases and J by 0 bases; unmatched bases: 0. The CDR3 totals 15 residues. The DNA for the CDR3 is TGTGCCAGCAGTTTTAGCGGGAGCTCCTACAATGAGCAGTTCTTC. Its translation: CASSFSGSSYNEQFF.

This chain connects TRBV4-2 to TRBJ2-7; 8 bases map to TRBD1. From germline, CDR1 is LGHNA and CDR2 YNFKEQ. The V gene end was trimmed by 2 bases and the J gene end by 2 bases; junction bases not matched to a gene: 5. This CDR3 has 15 residues. CDR3: CASSQSDRVTYEQYF. The CDR3 DNA sequence: TGTGCCAGCAGCCAATCGGACAGGGTAACCTACGAGCAGTACTTC.

The V gene is TRBV19, the J gene TRBJ1-1; D is undetermined. Germline CDR1 LNHDA, CDR2 SQIVND (reference sequence). The CDR3 consists of 16 residues. Trimming stripped 0 bases from V and 1 base from J, with 12 bases between. The CDR3 reads CASSIDFGVGNTEAFF. In DNA form, the CDR3 reads TGTGCCAGTAGTATAGATTTCGGGGTTGGGAACACTGAAGCTTTCTTT.

The V call is TRBV30, the J call TRBJ1-4, with D unresolved. Germline values: CDR1 GTSNPN, CDR2 SVGIG (reference sequence). V was cut by 1 base and J by 0 bases, with 3 bases left in between. This CDR3 contains 13 residues. The CDR3 sequence: CAWSEATNEKLFF. In nucleotides, the CDR3 is TGTGCCTGGAGTGAGGCAACTAATGAAAAACTGTTTTTT.

The rearrangement joins TRBV10-3 to TRBJ1-3, with 8 bases matching TRBD1. The CDR3 extends over 16 amino acids. V was clipped by 1 base and J by 0 bases; unmatched bases: 2. CDR1 is ENHRY, CDR2 SYGVKD, per germline. CDR3 amino acids: CAISEFDRGSGNTIYF. CDR3 in DNA: TGTGCCATCAGTGAGTTTGACAGGGGCTCTGGAAACACCATATATTTT.

This clone is medium-sized within its sample. The chain is built from TRBV5-1 and TRBJ2-7, with D unclear. Trimming pared 4 bases from V and 7 bases from J, leaving 15 bases between. The CDR3 has 13 residues. Germline lookup yields CDR1 SGHRS and CDR2 YFSETQ. The CDR3 here is CASSPPDGQEQYF. The CDR3 region has the DNA TGCGCCAGCAGCCCTCCGGACGGGCAGGAGCAGTACTTC.

The sample holds a few counts of this clone. The gene calls are TRBV5-4 and TRBJ2-3; 11 positions match TRBD2. The germline gives CDR1 SGHNT, CDR2 YYREEE (reference sequence). The V and J ends lost 4 bases and 2 bases, in that order; junction bases with no gene match: 9. The CDR3 has 17 amino acids. The CDR3 is CASSGTSGSLDTDTQYF. The CDR3 DNA is TGTGCCAGCAGCGGAACTAGCGGGAGTCTAGACACAGATACGCAGTATTTT.

This chain uses TRBV7-9 with TRBJ2-5; D perhaps matches TRBD1 (5 bases). The CDR3 is 17 residues long. Germline V gene sequence: CDR1 SEHNR, CDR2 FQNEAQ (reference sequence). Trimming removed 0 bases from V and 2 bases from J, with 16 bases in between. CDR3 sequence reads: CASSLAITGTIQETQYF. The CDR3 DNA is TGTGCCAGCAGCTTAGCGATAACAGGAACTATACAAGAGACCCAGTACTTC.

This clone was observed a single time. The J gene is TRBJ1-2, the V gene TRBV6-6; 8 nucleotides line up with TRBD1. Unmatched junction bases numbered 9, after V lost 6 bases and J lost 3 bases. The V gene's germline CDR1 is MNHNY and CDR2 SVGAGI (reference sequence). This CDR3 has 15 residues. Here the CDR3 reads CASRGPTGDHYGYTF. In nucleotides, the CDR3 is TGTGCCAGCAGGGGCCCGACAGGGGACCACTATGGCTACACCTTC.

In its sample, this clone was seen a few times. This chain uses TRBV7-9 with TRBJ1-5, with D uncertain. CDR1 is SEHNR and CDR2 is FQNEAQ in the germline V gene (reference sequence). The CDR3 contains 15 residues. Trimming took off 5 bases at V and 4 bases at J, with 15 bases between the two ends. CDR3 protein: CASSPTGPGNQPQHF. CDR3 bases: TGTGCCAGCAGCCCAACTGGCCCGGGGAATCAGCCCCAGCATTTT.

The rearrangement uses TRBV27 and TRBJ1-4; 7 nucleotides match TRBD1. V gave up 4 bases and J gave up 5 bases; unmatched junction bases: 10. The CDR3 has 16 amino acids. Germline assignment: CDR1 MNHEY and CDR2 SMNVEV (reference sequence). The CDR3 protein is CASSSNPGGGNEKLFF. CDR3 nucleotide sequence: TGTGCCAGCAGTTCGAACCCAGGGGGGGGGAATGAAAAACTGTTTTTT. Using reference TRBV27 and TRBJ1-4 for the parts outside the CDR3, the full variable domain is EAQVTQNPRYLITVTGKKLTVTCSQNMNHEYMSWYRQDPGLGLRQIYYSMNVEVTDKGDVPEGYKVSRKEKRNFPLILESPSPNQTSLYFCASSSNPGGGNEKLFFGSGTQLSVL.

This clone was seen a few times. This chain joins TRBV4-1 and TRBJ1-2; D possibly corresponds to TRBD1 (6 bases). Per the germline V gene, CDR1 is MGHRA and CDR2 is YSYEKL. V was shortened by 0 bases and J by 8 bases, with 13 bases between the two germline ends. This CDR3 region has 14 residues. The DNA of the CDR3 is TGCGCCAGCAGCCAAGATCCAACAGGGAACGGCTACACCTTC. Translating gives CASSQDPTGNGYTF.

V gene TRBV2 combines with J gene TRBJ2-4; no definite D call. CDR1 SNHLY and CDR2 FYNNEI come from the germline V gene. The ends were cut back, 6 bases at V and 0 bases at J, with 12 bases in the middle. The CDR3 sequence is 15 residues long. CDR3 loop: CASRPLGLAKNIQYF. CDR3 bases: TGTGCCAGCAGGCCCCTCGGTTTAGCCAAAAACATTCAGTACTTC. Full variable domain (outside the CDR3, taken from reference TRBV2 and TRBJ2-4): EPEVTQTPSHQVTQMGQEVILRCVPISNHLYFYWYRQILGQKVEFLVSFYNNEISEKSEIFDDQFSVERPDGSNFTLKIRSTKLEDSAMYFCASRPLGLAKNIQYFGAGTRLSVL.

V gene TRBV5-5 combines with J gene TRBJ2-7, with D unclear. V gave up 0 bases and J gave up 1 base, with 8 bases separating them. The CDR3 loop spans 14 amino acids. Germline loops: CDR1 SGHKS, CDR2 YYEKEE (reference sequence). The CDR3 is CASSLGFGSYEQYF. CDR3 DNA: TGTGCCAGCAGCTTGGGCTTTGGATCCTACGAGCAGTACTTC.

This chain connects TRBV5-8 to TRBJ2-5; 7 positions match TRBD2. V lost 2 bases, J lost 6 bases, and 10 bases stayed unmatched. CDR3 size: 15 residues. In germline, CDR1 is SGHTS, CDR2 YDEGEE. CDR3 coding DNA: TGTGCCAGCAGCTTTCCAGGAGCGGGGTTACAGACCCAGTACTTC. Translated: CASSFPGAGLQTQYF.

The V call is TRBV9, the J call TRBJ2-1; TRBD1 matches at 10 bases. Germline loops: CDR1 SGDLS, CDR2 YYNGEE. This CDR3 is built from 16 residues. V lost 1 base and J lost 1; bases outside the gene matches: 2. CDR3 region: CASSVPGQGSYNEQFF. The DNA of the CDR3 is TGTGCCAGCAGCGTACCGGGACAGGGGTCCTACAATGAGCAGTTCTTC. Full variable domain (rest looked up from reference TRBV9 and TRBJ2-1): DSGVTQTPKHLITATGQRVTLRCSPRSGDLSVYWYQQSLDQGLQFLIQYYNGEERAKGNILERFSAQQFPDLHSELNLSSLELGDSALYFCASSVPGQGSYNEQFFGPGTRLTVL.

In this sample, this clone turned up a few times. CDR3 in DNA: TGTGCCAGCAGCCAGAACAGCCGCCAGGCTTTCTTT. Amino acids: CASSQNSRQAFF. V is TRBV14 and J is TRBJ1-1; D uncertain. This CDR3 has 12 residues. Germline values: CDR1 SGHDN, CDR2 FVKESK. V dropped 3 bases and J dropped 11 bases, with 13 bases sitting between them.

V usage is TRBV7-8 and J usage is TRBJ2-7; D unclear. CDR3 length equals 11 residues. Germline CDR1 reads SGHVS; CDR2 reads FQNEAQ. The germline V and J ends were trimmed by 5 bases and 2 bases, with 4 bases remaining between them. For the CDR3, the DNA is TGTGCCAGCAGCGAAACCTACGAGCAGTACTTC. Translating it yields CASSETYEQYF.

Sample share makes this clone medium-sized. V usage is TRBV5-6 and J usage is TRBJ2-1; 7 bases fit TRBD1. The CDR3 consists of 14 residues. Per the germline V gene, CDR1 is SGHDT and CDR2 is YYEEEE. J lost 4 bases, V lost 0 bases, and 1 base had no gene match. CDR3 protein: CASSLEQGYNEQFF. The DNA for the CDR3 is TGTGCCAGCAGCTTGGAACAGGGGTACAATGAGCAGTTCTTC.

This clone was observed a handful of times. This sequence joins TRBV2 and TRBJ2-3; TRBD2 matches at 9 bases. This CDR3 is 15 amino acids long. Germline V gives CDR1 SNHLY, CDR2 FYNNEI. Trimming removed 8 bases from V and 5 bases from J; junction bases left unmatched: 11. The DNA of the CDR3 is TGTGCCAGCTCCCTCGGAGCGGGGGGAGAAGATACGCAGTATTTT. It codes for CASSLGAGGEDTQYF.

This chain uses TRBV10-3 with TRBJ2-3; 14 nucleotides match TRBD2. Germline-derived CDR1 and CDR2 are ENHRY and SYGVKD. The CDR3 runs to 21 residues. V was clipped by 3 bases and J by 0 bases; unmatched bases: 14. The CDR3 is CAISEFMAGLAGEKSTDTQYF. The DNA for the CDR3 is TGTGCCATCAGTGAATTTATGGCGGGACTAGCGGGAGAAAAGAGCACAGATACGCAGTATTTT.

The chain has TRBV19 and TRBJ2-5, with TRBD2 identical over 7 bases. This CDR3 region has 15 residues. Per germline, CDR1 LNHDA and CDR2 SQIVND (reference sequence). Trimming took 5 bases from V and 0 from J; bases not matched to a gene: 6. The DNA of the CDR3 is TGTGCCAGTAGTGTGGGGGGGACCAACCAAGAGACCCAGTACTTC. It encodes CASSVGGTNQETQYF.

V gene TRBV12-5 combines with J gene TRBJ2-7; possibly TRBD2 for D (5 bases). V lost 5 bases and J 1 base, leaving 15 bases between the germline ends. The germline V gene encodes CDR1 LGHNT and CDR2 FRNRAP. CDR3 size: 15 residues. As DNA, the CDR3 is TGTGCTAGTGGTGTTGAGGCGGGTGGATCCTACGAGCAGTACTTC. Translating it yields CASGVEAGGSYEQYF.

The gene calls are TRBV6-5 and TRBJ1-1; D ambiguous. The CDR3 extends over 13 amino acids. Trimming removed 2 bases from V and 1 base from J, with 5 bases in between. Germline V gene sequence: CDR1 MNHEY, CDR2 SVGAGI. In DNA, the CDR3 is TGTGCCAGCAGTTACCCCGGGAACACTGAAGCTTTCTTT. Residues: CASSYPGNTEAFF.

The chain joins TRBV27 to TRBJ2-1; TRBD2 might be the D (5 bases). V was shortened by 6 bases and J by 8 bases, with 20 bases between the two germline ends. CDR1 is MNHEY and CDR2 is SMNVEV in the germline V gene (reference sequence). The CDR3 is 15 residues long. CDR3 in amino acids: CASSFSVTLYDEQFF. DNA for the CDR3: TGTGCCAGCAGCTTTAGCGTGACACTATACGATGAGCAGTTCTTC.

On this clone: The junction shows a germline mismatch at one end, possibly a read error. V gene TRBV2 combines with J gene TRBJ2-7; maybe TRBD1 (5 bases). Per the germline V gene, CDR1 is SNHLY and CDR2 is FYNNEI. The CDR3 is made up of 13 amino acids. The CDR3 region is CASREEVWTRQYF. In nucleotides, the CDR3 is TGTGCCAGCAGAGAAGAAGTCTGGACAAGGCAGTACTTC.

This chain connects TRBV28 to TRBJ1-6, with D maybe TRBD1 (6 bases). The CDR3 totals 15 residues. The germline V and J ends were trimmed by 8 bases and 4 bases, with 15 bases remaining between them. Germline CDR1 MDHEN, CDR2 SYDVKM. The CDR3 here is CASSRGQQYNSPLHF. In nucleotides, the CDR3 is TGTGCCAGCTCCCGGGGACAACAATATAATTCACCCCTCCACTTT.

The V gene is TRBV7-6, the J gene TRBJ1-3, with D maybe TRBD1 (5 bases). The CDR3 totals 15 residues. Trimming shortened V by 1 base and J by 0 bases, and 7 bases separated the two germline ends. The germline CDR1 and CDR2 sequences are SGHVS and FNYEAQ. The CDR3 loop reads CASSLGGVSGNTIYF. In DNA, the CDR3 is TGTGCCAGCAGCTTAGGGGGGGTCTCTGGAAACACCATATATTTT.

This clone was seen only a few times. V gene TRBV7-6 combines with J gene TRBJ1-6, with TRBD1 as a possible D gene (6 bases). Germline V CDR1 and CDR2: SGHVS, FNYEAQ. This CDR3 has 14 amino acids. V dropped 4 bases and J dropped 10 bases, with 14 bases sitting between them. Here the CDR3 DNA reads TGTGCCAGCAGCTATACAGGGAAAGACTCACCCCTCCACTTT. It translates to CASSYTGKDSPLHF. Complete variable domain (other parts from reference TRBV7-6 and TRBJ1-6): GAGVSQSPRYKVTKRGQDVALRCDPISGHVSLYWYRQALGQGPEFLTYFNYEAQQDKSGLPNDRFSAERPEGSISTLTIQRTEQRDSAMYRCASSYTGKDSPLHFGNGTRLTVT.

This chain joins TRBV13 and TRBJ2-7; D not resolved. There are 13 residues in the CDR3. V lost 0 bases and J lost 3, with 6 bases in between. Germline V gene data show CDR1 as PRHDT and CDR2 as FYEKMQ (reference sequence). CDR3 nucleotide sequence: TGTGCCAGCAGCTTAGGCCTTGGCTACGAGCAGTACTTC. Residues: CASSLGLGYEQYF.